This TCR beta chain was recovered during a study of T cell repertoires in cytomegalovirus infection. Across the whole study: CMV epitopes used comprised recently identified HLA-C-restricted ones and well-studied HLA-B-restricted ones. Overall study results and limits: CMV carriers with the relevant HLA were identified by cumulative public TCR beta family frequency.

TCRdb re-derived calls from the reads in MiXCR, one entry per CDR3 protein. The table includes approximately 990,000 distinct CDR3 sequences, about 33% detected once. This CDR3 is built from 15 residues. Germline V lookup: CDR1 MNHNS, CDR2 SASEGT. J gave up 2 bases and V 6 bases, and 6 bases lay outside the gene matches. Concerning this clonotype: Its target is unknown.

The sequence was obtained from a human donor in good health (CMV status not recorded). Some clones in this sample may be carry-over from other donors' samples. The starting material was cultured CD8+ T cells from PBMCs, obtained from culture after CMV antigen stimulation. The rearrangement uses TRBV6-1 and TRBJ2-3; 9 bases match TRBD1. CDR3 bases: TGTGCCAGCAGCAACCGGGACAGGGTCACAGATACGCAGTATTTT. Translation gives CASSNRDRVTDTQYF.